This TCR beta chain is from a study of blood T cell repertoires in COVID-19. On the study more broadly: Sites across the United States, Italy and Spain contributed samples from acute and convalescent COVID-19. The cDNA or gDNA used as material had been derived from T cells, B-cell-depleted T cells, or PBMCs.

Authors' processing steps: Using reference gene primer amplification, nucleated cell counts were estimated. The table came from immunoSEQ multiplex PCR; TCRdb's copy has only in-frame clones and leaves some out. That table supplies the V and J calls and clone size; D and trimming were determined from the DNA. The sample contains about 370,000 clones, about 89% of which appear only once. Seattle patient enrollment occurred during active infection, with longitudinal follow-up thereafter. The CDR3 is 12 amino acids. The V end lost 0 bases, the J end lost 10 bases, and 8 bases lay between the germline ends. Germline V gene data show CDR1 as SGHDT and CDR2 as YYEEEE.

The chain recombines TRBV5-6 with TRBJ2-1; maybe TRBD1 (5 bases). This TCR was sampled from a woman in her twenties or thirties with COVID-19, enrolled during active disease. What was sequenced was peripheral blood. The CDR3 DNA reads as TGTGCCAGCAGCTTGGTGGGGCTGGAGCAGTTCTTC. As protein: CASSLVGLEQFF.